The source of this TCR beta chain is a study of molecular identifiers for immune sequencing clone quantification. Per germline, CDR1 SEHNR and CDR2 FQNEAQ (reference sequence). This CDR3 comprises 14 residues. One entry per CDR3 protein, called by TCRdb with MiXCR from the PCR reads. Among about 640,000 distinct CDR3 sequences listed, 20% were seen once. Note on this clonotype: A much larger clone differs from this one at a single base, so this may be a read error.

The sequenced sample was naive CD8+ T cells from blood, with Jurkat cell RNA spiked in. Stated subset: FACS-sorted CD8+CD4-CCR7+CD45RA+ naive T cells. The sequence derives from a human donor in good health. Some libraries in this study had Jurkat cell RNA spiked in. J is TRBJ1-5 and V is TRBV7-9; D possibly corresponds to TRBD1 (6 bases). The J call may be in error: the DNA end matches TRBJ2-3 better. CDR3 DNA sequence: TGTGCCAGCAGTCTCGAAGGGGGTTTTCAGCCCCAGTATTTT. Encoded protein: CASSLEGGFQPQYF.